The subject of this entry is one TCR beta chain. This specimen belongs to a study of blood T cell repertoires in COVID-19. TCRdb keeps only in-frame clones here, not all; method: immunoSEQ multiplex PCR. Of around 50,000 clones in the sample, 87% were seen once. The germline V gene has CDR1 SGHAT and CDR2 FQNNGV. The CDR3 totals 16 residues. Between the trimmed V and J ends, which lost 2 bases and 5 bases, there was a span of 18 bases. This clonotype originated in a woman aged 60 to 75 with COVID-19, enrolled during active disease. This rearrangement joins TRBV11-2 to TRBJ2-5; a weak D match, TRBD1 (5 bases). Sequencing was carried out using peripheral blood. CDR3 DNA: TGTGCCAGCAGCTTACAGGGTAGATCTTCATGGGAGACCCAGTACTTC. Translation gives CASSLQGRSSWETQYF.